A selection of T cell receptor beta chains follows, all from one sample in a study of cytomegalovirus exposure and HLA in healthy donors. Sequenced by immunoSEQ multiplex PCR; TCRdb stores in-frame clones only, minus some. The table records under 130,000 clones, around 80% of them present only once. Sequencing was carried out using PBMCs. The receptor source for this set is a female donor in good health and CMV-seropositive. Each CDR3 is given with its conserved first and last residue.

CASSQDRRGKETQYF,TRBV4-1,TRBJ2-5,15
CAWSVQSGVQETQYF,TRBV30,TRBJ2-5,15
CASSERQGGTEAFF,TRBV5-1,TRBJ1-1,14
CASSVTSGRGSAWYF,TRBV7-8,TRBJ2-7,15
CASRLGQGSYEQYF,TRBV6-1,TRBJ2-7,14
CASSNGHLPHEQFF,TRBV28,TRBJ2-1,14
CASSSDGTSGGYTDTQYF,TRBV11-2,TRBJ2-3,18
CASRRVGEKLFF,TRBV25-1,TRBJ1-4,12
CASSQERSSYNSPLHF,TRBV9,TRBJ1-6,16
CASSRGASMDEQFF,TRBV5-8,TRBJ2-1,14
CASSLKVRSGELFF,TRBV27,TRBJ2-2,14
CASSLGRTGGGTEAFF,TRBV7-2,TRBJ1-1,16
CAWSVGQGKWNEQFF,TRBV30,TRBJ2-1,15
CASQRTDNQPQHF,TRBV19,TRBJ1-5,13
CASSPIGTGSAHGELFF,TRBV18,TRBJ2-2,17
CASSRDRPRADTQYF,TRBV11-1,TRBJ2-3,15
CAWSVSGHSNQPQHF,TRBV30,TRBJ1-5,15
CASSQGIQASGDTIYF,TRBV4-1,TRBJ1-3,16
CARGTTPGEQYF,TRBV2,TRBJ2-7,12
CASRSKAGRPPSGANVLTF,TRBV7-2,TRBJ2-6,19
CASSADTSGNTIYF,TRBV9,TRBJ1-3,14
CSARVRGELFF,TRBV20-1,TRBJ2-2,11
CASSLTGRGTNNEQFF,TRBV7-3,TRBJ2-1,16
CASSYGSAGGETQYF,TRBV6-5,TRBJ2-5,15